This T cell receptor beta chain appears in the sequencing data of a study of radiation and T cells in renal cell carcinoma. The method was immunoSEQ multiplex PCR; TCRdb's version includes in-frame clones alone and lacks a portion of them. This table holds roughly 130,000 clones, approximately 78% found once. Comments on this clone: What it binds is unknown.

Findings and limits, study-wide: Baseline intratumoral clonotype presence is unknown without pretreatment biopsies.

Time point indicated: blood 2 weeks post-SBRT. Documented treatment: 15 Gy SBRT to primary tumor, nephrectomy 4 weeks later. Radiation-treated patients gave blood at baseline, week 2 and week 4. The germline V gene encodes CDR1 SNHLY and CDR2 FYNNEI. The CDR3 totals 15 residues. The junction had 4 bases not matched to a gene; V was cut back by 1 base and J by 6 bases. This sample comprised blood, obtained from a patient whose treatment included radiotherapy and nephrectomy. This TCR was recovered from an older woman with renal cell carcinoma. The V and J genes are TRBV2 and TRBJ1-2; 11 positions agree with TRBD1. CDR3 sequence: CASSEGGQGGNGYTF. In nucleotides, the CDR3 is TGTGCCAGCAGTGAAGGGGGACAGGGGGGAAATGGCTACACCTTC.